The entry below gives a single T cell receptor beta chain sequence along with its context. This entry comes from a study of blood T cell repertoires in COVID-19. This CDR3 has 13 amino acids. The V end was cut by 8 bases, the J end by 3 bases, with 13 bases between. Germline CDR1 and CDR2: MNHNS and SASEGT. Only in-frame clones appear in the TCRdb table, and some are missing; sequencing was by immunoSEQ multiplex PCR. The sample has under 150,000 clones, more than 75% seen once. This TCR was sampled from a human donor in a cohort sampled during active COVID-19. J is TRBJ2-5 and V is TRBV6-1, with D perhaps matching TRBD2 (5 bases). Sequencing input: peripheral blood. CDR3 coding DNA: TGTGCCAGCCGCGAGGGCTTAGAAGAGACCCAGTACTTC. Translation gives CASREGLEETQYF.